The TCR beta chain described here comes from a study of blood T cell repertoires in COVID-19. The CDR3 extends over 15 amino acids. Germline V gene lookup returns CDR1 WSHSY and CDR2 SAAADI. V was cut by 2 bases and J by 1 base, with 8 bases left in between. Original methodology: By means of reference gene primer amplification, nucleated cell counts were estimated. Libraries were prepared by immunoSEQ multiplex PCR; TCRdb keeps only in-frame clonotypes and omits some of them. Clone size and the V and J calls come from that table; the DNA yielded D and trimming. The profile shows over 350,000 clones, approximately 90% of them singletons.

The gene calls are TRBV10-2 and TRBJ2-2, with TRBD1 as a possible D gene (5 bases). The sample taken for sequencing was peripheral blood. The TCR was taken from a woman between 25 and 40 years old with active or convalescent COVID-19. CDR3 nucleotides: TGCGCCAGCAGTGAGCCGACAGTGAACACCGGGGAGCTGTTTTTT. Translating it yields CASSEPTVNTGELFF.